The rows below give T cell receptor beta chains drawn from one sample of a study of T cells in localized non-small cell lung cancer. TCRdb's copy holds only in-frame clones and misses some; the assay was immunoSEQ multiplex PCR. Here the sample spans 90,000 to 95,000 clones, about nine tenths being singletons. The sequencing here drew on peripheral blood, taken before any cancer treatment. These TCRs come from a man between 40 and 75 years old with stage I squamous cell lung carcinoma. CDR3s include the opening cysteine and the closing phenylalanine or tryptophan.

>TRBJ2-1|TRBV5-1
CASSHRGRENEQFF
>TRBJ1-2|TRBV18
CASSPLQGEAVGYTF
>TRBJ2-1|TRBV14
CASSPRQGKNSDMVF
>TRBJ1-2|TRBV20-1
CSASNPYGYTF
>TRBJ2-3|TRBV11-2
CASSLGGPSTDTQYF
>TRBJ2-1|TRBV6-5
CASSPQQAGREQFF
>TRBJ2-1|TRBV6-6
CASRGPTSYNEQFF
>TRBJ2-7|TRBV5-1
CASSLASSGTIISSYEQYF
>TRBJ1-4|TRBV6-5
CASSYGQGGEKLFF
>TRBJ2-7|TRBV4-2
CASGSTGGSYEQYF
>TRBJ1-1|TRBV5-4
CASSSTGAGNTEAFF
>TRBJ1-2|TRBV6-5
CASSVQGNYGYTF
>TRBJ1-3|TRBV11-1
CASSFRTGDGNTIYF